Below, 9 T cell receptor beta chains from the same sample are listed, as sequenced in a study of T cell repertoires in cytomegalovirus infection. TCRdb fed the reads into MiXCR, producing one record per CDR3 protein. The table shows under 850,000 distinct CDR3 sequences, with around 32% occurring only once. No antigen has been assigned to these receptors. The sequences come from cultured PBMCs, collected from culture after CMV antigen stimulation. The receptors derive from a human donor in good health (CMV status not recorded). Some clones in this sample may be carry-over from other donors' samples.

The table lists this clonotype with many counts. This chain connects TRBV7-2 to TRBJ2-3; D is unresolved. This CDR3 contains 13 residues. With 5 bases removed from V and 1 base from J, the gap between germline ends came to 7 bases. The germline CDR1 and CDR2 sequences are SGHTA and FQGNSA. The CDR3 DNA sequence: TGTGCCAGCAGCCCCCAGGGCACAGATACGCAGTATTTT. Its translation: CASSPQGTDTQYF.

The V gene is TRBV6-1, the J gene TRBJ2-7; D uncertain. Trimming stripped 6 bases from V and 6 bases from J, with 15 bases between. Germline CDR1 reads MNHNS; CDR2 reads SASEGT. The CDR3 loop spans 13 amino acids. DNA of the CDR3: TGTGCCAGCAGCCTCAACATAGTGGGCGAGCAGTACTTC. It specifies CASSLNIVGEQYF.

The V call is TRBV20-1, the J call TRBJ1-5; D is undetermined. Trimming removed 6 bases from V and 5 bases from J, with 11 bases in between. The CDR3 is 12 residues long. The germline gives CDR1 DFQATT, CDR2 SNEGSKA (reference sequence). The CDR3 DNA is TGCAGTGCCACGGACGAGGATCAGCCCCAGCATTTT. Residues: CSATDEDQPQHF.

This clonotype came up many times. This chain joins TRBV12-3 or TRBV12-4 and TRBJ1-1; possible D gene TRBD1, 5 bases. This CDR3 is 14 amino acids long. The V end lost 0 bases, the J end lost 3 bases, and 8 bases lay between the germline ends. CDR3 protein: CASSLAPGDTEAFF. CDR3 DNA: TGTGCCAGCAGTTTAGCACCGGGGGACACTGAAGCTTTCTTT.

This clonotype was detected only a few times. This rearrangement joins TRBV6-1 to TRBJ1-1; D perhaps matches TRBD1 (5 bases). The ends were cut back, 4 bases at V and 5 bases at J, with 11 bases in the middle. In germline, CDR1 is MNHNS, CDR2 SASEGT. The CDR3 is made up of 13 amino acids. CDR3 amino acids: CASSARGRTEAFF. CDR3 nucleotides: TGTGCCAGCAGTGCGAGGGGTAGGACTGAAGCTTTCTTT.

The V gene is TRBV25-1, the J gene TRBJ2-7, with no clear D. The CDR3 runs 14 residues. Trimming cost V 1 base and J 0 bases, with 7 bases left between them. The germline V gene encodes CDR1 MGHDK and CDR2 SYGVNS. The CDR3 reads CASSESLSSYEQYV. The CDR3 DNA follows: TGTGCCAGCAGTGAATCCTTGAGCTCCTACGAGCAGTACGTC.

This clonotype was seen at least ten times. Compared with germline, one end of the junction differs, possibly owing to a read error. The chain is built from TRBV7-2 and TRBJ1-4; D gene ambiguous. Germline V gene data show CDR1 as SGHTA and CDR2 as FQGNSA. The CDR3 has 14 residues. CDR3 in amino acids: CASSLAGSAERLFF. The CDR3 DNA is TGTGCCAGCAGCTTAGCGGGTAGTGCGGAAAGACTGTTTTTT.

This clonotype was detected a few times. The chain joins TRBV12-3 or TRBV12-4 to TRBJ1-1; 7 bases are shared with TRBD1. CDR3 length: 13 residues. V shed 0 bases and J 8 bases; nucleotides not matched to a gene: 3. The CDR3 nucleotides are TGTGCCAGCAGTTTAGCGACAGGGAGGGAAGCTTTCTTT. Protein sequence: CASSLATGREAFF.

V gene TRBV2 combines with J gene TRBJ1-2, with no clear D. The CDR3 totals 13 residues. Germline CDR1 reads SNHLY; CDR2 reads FYNNEI. The V gene lost 6 bases and the J gene lost 3 bases, with 11 bases spanning the gap. The CDR3 loop is CASRTTSHYGYTF. DNA of the CDR3: TGTGCCAGCAGAACGACTAGCCACTATGGCTACACCTTC. The full variable domain, rest sourced from reference TRBV2 and TRBJ1-2, is EPEVTQTPSHQVTQMGQEVILRCVPISNHLYFYWYRQILGQKVEFLVSFYNNEISEKSEIFDDQFSVERPDGSNFTLKIRSTKLEDSAMYFCASRTTSHYGYTFGSGTRLTVV.